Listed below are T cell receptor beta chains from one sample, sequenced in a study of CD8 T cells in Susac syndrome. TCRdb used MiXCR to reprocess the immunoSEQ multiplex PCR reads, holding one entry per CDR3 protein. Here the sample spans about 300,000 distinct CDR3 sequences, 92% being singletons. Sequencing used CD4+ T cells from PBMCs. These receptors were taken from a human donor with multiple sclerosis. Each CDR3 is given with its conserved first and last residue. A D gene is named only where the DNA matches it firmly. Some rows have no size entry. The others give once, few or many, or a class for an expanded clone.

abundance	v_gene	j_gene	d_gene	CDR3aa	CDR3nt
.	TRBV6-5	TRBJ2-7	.	CASSLRRQSYEQYF	TGTGCCAGCAGTTTACGGAGGCAGAGCTACGAGCAGTACTTC
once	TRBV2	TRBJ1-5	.	CASSEARVRDSNQPQHF	TGTGCCAGCAGTGAAGCTCGGGTTAGGGACAGCAATCAGCCCCAGCATTTT
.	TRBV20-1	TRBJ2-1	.	CSATRFHDSSYNEQFF	TGCAGTGCTACCCGATTCCACGATAGCTCCTACAATGAGCAGTTCTTC
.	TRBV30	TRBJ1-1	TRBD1	CAWRGQGAGGTEAFF	TGTGCCTGGAGGGGACAGGGGGCCGGGGGCACTGAAGCTTTCTTT
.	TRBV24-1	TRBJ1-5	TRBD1	CATSGGGQGNQPQHF	TGTGCCACCAGTGGCGGGGGACAGGGGAATCAGCCCCAGCATTTT
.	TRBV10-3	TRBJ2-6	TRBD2	CAISEDLLAGGSGANVLTF	TGTGCCATCAGTGAGGATCTGCTAGCGGGGGGCTCTGGGGCCAACGTCCTGACTTTC
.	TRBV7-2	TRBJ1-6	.	CASSLRGVGALHF	TGTGCCAGCAGCTTAAGAGGGGTCGGGGCCCTCCACTTT
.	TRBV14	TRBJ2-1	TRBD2	CASSQRISGPYNEQFF	TGTGCCAGCAGCCAGAGGATTAGCGGGCCCTACAATGAGCAGTTCTTC
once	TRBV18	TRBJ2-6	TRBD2	CASSPRGGSDVLTF	TGTGCCAGCTCACCAAGGGGAGGGTCTGACGTCCTGACTTTC
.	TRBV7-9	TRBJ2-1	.	CASFGPYNEQFF	TGTGCCAGCTTCGGACCCTACAATGAGCAGTTCTTC
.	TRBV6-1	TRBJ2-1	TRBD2	CASRTSGSYNEQFF	TGTGCCAGCAGGACTAGCGGGAGCTACAATGAGCAGTTCTTC
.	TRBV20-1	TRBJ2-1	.	CSARFRLGYNEQFF	TGCAGTGCTAGGTTTCGACTAGGCTACAATGAGCAGTTCTTC
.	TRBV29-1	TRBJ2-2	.	CSVEDRTRAGELFF	TGCAGCGTTGAAGATCGAACAAGGGCCGGGGAGCTGTTTTTT
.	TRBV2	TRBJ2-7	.	CASSEVQISYEQYF	TGTGCCAGCAGTGAGGTACAGATCTCCTACGAGCAGTACTTC
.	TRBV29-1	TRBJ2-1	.	CSVGQTYNEQFF	TGCAGCGTTGGTCAGACATACAATGAGCAGTTCTTC
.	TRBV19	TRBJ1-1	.	CASSIQYGTGAEAFF	TGTGCCAGTAGTATACAGTACGGGACCGGGGCTGAAGCTTTCTTT
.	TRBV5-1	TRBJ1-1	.	CASSLGSGVSTEAFF	TGCGCCAGCAGCTTGGGGTCGGGGGTTTCCACTGAAGCTTTCTTT
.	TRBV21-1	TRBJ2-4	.	CASREVRGPRELAKNIQYF	TGTGCCAGCAGGGAAGTGAGGGGACCCCGGGAGTTAGCCAAAAACATTCAGTACTTC
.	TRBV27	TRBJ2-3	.	CASSFDGTTSTDTQYF	TGTGCCAGCAGTTTCGACGGCACAACTAGCACAGATACGCAGTATTTT
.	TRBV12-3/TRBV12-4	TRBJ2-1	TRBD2	CASSRLAESPYNEQFF	TGTGCCAGCAGCAGACTAGCGGAAAGTCCCTACAATGAGCAGTTCTTC
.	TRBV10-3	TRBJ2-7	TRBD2	CAISGAGTSGIGGQYF	TGTGCCATCAGTGGCGCTGGGACTAGCGGGATAGGCGGGCAGTACTTC
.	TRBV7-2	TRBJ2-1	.	CASSFGRAGEQFF	TGTGCCAGCAGCTTCGGGCGGGCGGGGGAGCAGTTCTTC
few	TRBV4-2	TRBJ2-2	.	CASSPRAESGELFF	TGTGCCAGCAGCCCCCGGGCGGAGAGCGGGGAGCTGTTTTTT
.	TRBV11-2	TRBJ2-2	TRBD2	CASSLGLAGNTGNLFF	TGTGCCAGCAGCTTAGGCCTAGCGGGGAACACCGGCAATCTGTTTTTT
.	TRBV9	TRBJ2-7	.	CASSVTSSLAHEQYF	TGTGCCAGCAGCGTAACATCAAGTTTGGCCCACGAGCAGTACTTC
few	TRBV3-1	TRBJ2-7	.	CASSQVNYEQYF	TGTGCCAGCAGCCAAGTCAACTACGAGCAGTACTTC
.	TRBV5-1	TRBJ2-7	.	CASSLPGRGSYEQYF	TGCGCCAGCAGCTTACCGGGTAGAGGCTCCTACGAGCAGTACTTC
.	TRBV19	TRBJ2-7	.	CASSPTDSSYEQYF	TGTGCCAGTAGTCCAACGGACAGTTCCTACGAGCAGTACTTC
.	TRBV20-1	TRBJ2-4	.	CSARDPGEPPPGAKNIQYF	TGCAGTGCTAGAGATCCGGGGGAGCCGCCTCCAGGGGCCAAAAACATTCAGTACTTC
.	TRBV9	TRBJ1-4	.	CASSANGVEKLFF	TGTGCCAGCAGCGCTAATGGGGTTGAAAAACTGTTTTTT
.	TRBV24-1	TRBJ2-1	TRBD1	CATSDTGTGRGNEQFF	TGTGCCACCAGTGACACAGGGACAGGGAGGGGCAATGAGCAGTTCTTC
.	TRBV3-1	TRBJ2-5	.	CASSPRGSLIVETQYF	TGTGCCAGCAGCCCGAGGGGGTCCCTAATCGTGGAGACCCAGTACTTC
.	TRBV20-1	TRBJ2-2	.	CSARSSRNTGELFF	TGCAGTGCTAGATCCTCCAGAAACACCGGGGAGCTGTTTTTT
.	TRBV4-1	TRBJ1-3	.	CASSQVPGTSGMDTIYF	TGCGCCAGCAGCCAAGTTCCAGGGACCTCTGGAATGGACACCATATATTTT
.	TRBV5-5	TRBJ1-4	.	CASSVLPSNEKLFF	TGTGCCAGCAGCGTGCTTCCGTCCAATGAAAAACTGTTTTTT
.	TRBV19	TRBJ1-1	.	CASSIVRGSLEAFF	TGTGCCAGTAGTATAGTTCGGGGATCCCTTGAAGCTTTCTTT
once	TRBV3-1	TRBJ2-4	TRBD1	CASSQDDRVGNIQYF	TGTGCCAGCAGCCAAGACGACAGGGTGGGGAACATTCAGTACTTC
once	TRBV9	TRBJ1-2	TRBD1	CASSGRTGNYGYTF	TGTGCCAGCAGCGGTAGGACAGGGAACTATGGCTACACCTTC
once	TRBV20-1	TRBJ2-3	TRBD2	CSARDRGGLVGPTDTQYF	TGCAGTGCTAGAGATCGGGGGGGACTAGTTGGTCCAACAGATACGCAGTATTTT
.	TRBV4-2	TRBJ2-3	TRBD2	CASSQVPVGLAVTDTQYF	TGTGCCAGCAGCCAAGTCCCCGTGGGGCTAGCGGTCACAGATACGCAGTATTTT
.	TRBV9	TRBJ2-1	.	CASSPRQVREQFF	TGTGCCAGCAGCCCCCGCCAGGTACGTGAGCAGTTCTTC
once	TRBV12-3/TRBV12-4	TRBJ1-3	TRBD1	CASSIQGEVDTIYF	TGTGCCAGCAGTATACAGGGGGAGGTGGACACCATATATTTT
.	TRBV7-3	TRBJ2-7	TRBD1	CASSARTGSGYEQYF	TGTGCCAGCAGCGCAAGGACAGGGAGCGGGTACGAGCAGTACTTC
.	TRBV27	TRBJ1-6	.	CASSWAVESPLHF	TGTGCCAGCAGTTGGGCCGTGGAATCACCCCTCCACTTT
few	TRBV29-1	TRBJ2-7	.	CSVALRTAREDEQYF	TGCAGCGTTGCCCTTCGGACCGCTCGAGAGGATGAGCAGTACTTC
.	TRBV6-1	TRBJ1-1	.	CASRKSGGTGNTEAFF	TGTGCCAGCAGAAAGAGCGGGGGTACGGGGAACACTGAAGCTTTCTTT
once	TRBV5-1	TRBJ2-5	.	CASSLTQGPQTQYF	TGCGCCAGCAGCTTGACCCAGGGACCTCAGACCCAGTACTTC
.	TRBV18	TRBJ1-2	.	CASSSTQGFYGYTF	TGTGCCAGCTCATCAACCCAGGGCTTCTATGGCTACACCTTC
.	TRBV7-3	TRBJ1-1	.	CASSLSTGFEAFF	TGTGCCAGCAGCTTAAGTACAGGGTTTGAAGCTTTCTTT
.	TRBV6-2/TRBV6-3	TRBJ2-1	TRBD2	CASSAGTSGRKEQFF	TGTGCCAGCAGCGCCGGGACTAGCGGGAGAAAGGAGCAGTTCTTC